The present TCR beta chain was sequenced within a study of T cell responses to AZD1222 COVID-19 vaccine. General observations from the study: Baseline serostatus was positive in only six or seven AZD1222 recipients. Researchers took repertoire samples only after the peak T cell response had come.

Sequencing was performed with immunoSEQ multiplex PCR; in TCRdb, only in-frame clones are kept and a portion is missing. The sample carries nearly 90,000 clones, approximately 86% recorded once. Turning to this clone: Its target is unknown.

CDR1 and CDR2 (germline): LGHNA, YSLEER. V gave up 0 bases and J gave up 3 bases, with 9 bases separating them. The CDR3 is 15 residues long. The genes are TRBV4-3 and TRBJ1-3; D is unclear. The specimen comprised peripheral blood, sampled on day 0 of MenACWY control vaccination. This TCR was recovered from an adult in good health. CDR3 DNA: TGCGCCAGCAGCCAAGATCGGACGTATGGAAACACCATATATTTT. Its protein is CASSQDRTYGNTIYF.